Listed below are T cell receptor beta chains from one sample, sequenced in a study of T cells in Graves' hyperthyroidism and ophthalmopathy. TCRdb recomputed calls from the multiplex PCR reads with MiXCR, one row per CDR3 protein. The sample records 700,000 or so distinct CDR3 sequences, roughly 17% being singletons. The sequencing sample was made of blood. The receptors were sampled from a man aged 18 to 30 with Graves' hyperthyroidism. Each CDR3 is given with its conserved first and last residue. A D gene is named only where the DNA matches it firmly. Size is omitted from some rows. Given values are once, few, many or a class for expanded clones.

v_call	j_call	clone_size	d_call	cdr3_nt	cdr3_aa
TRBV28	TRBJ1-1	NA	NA	TGTGCCAGCTCCGGGACGCGGGCTTTCTTT	CASSGTRAFF
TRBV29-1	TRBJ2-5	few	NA	TGCAGCGTTGTGGCACAAGAGACCCAGTACTTC	CSVVAQETQYF
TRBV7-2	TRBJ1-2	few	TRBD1	TGTGCCAGCAGCCGGACAGGGTTCGATGGCTACACCTTC	CASSRTGFDGYTF
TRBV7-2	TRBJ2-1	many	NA	TGTGCCAGCAGCACCGGGGGTCCGAGCTCCTACAATGAGCAGTTCTTC	CASSTGGPSSYNEQFF
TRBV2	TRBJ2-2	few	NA	TGTGCCAGCAGAGAAACATTCACCGGGGAGCTGTTTTTT	CASRETFTGELFF
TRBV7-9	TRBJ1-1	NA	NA	TGTGCCAGCAGCTCCCCTCTGGGGAACACTGAAGCTTTCTTT	CASSSPLGNTEAFF
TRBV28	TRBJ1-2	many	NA	TGTGCCAGCAATCGTCCCCCTCAACAATATGGCTACACCTTC	CASNRPPQQYGYTF
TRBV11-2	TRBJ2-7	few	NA	TGTGCCAGCCGACTCGACGGATCCTACGAGCAGTACTTC	CASRLDGSYEQYF
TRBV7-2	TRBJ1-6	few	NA	TGTGCCAGCGGGTGGGGCCCCGGGAATTCACCCCTCCACTTT	CASGWGPGNSPLHF
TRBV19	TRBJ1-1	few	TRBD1	TGTGCCAGTAGCGGACAGGGTGCGGGATTCATGAACACTGAAGCTTTCTTT	CASSGQGAGFMNTEAFF
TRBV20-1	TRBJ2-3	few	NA	TGCAGTGCGGCGGATCAGCCCCATCTCACAGATACGCAGTATTTT	CSAADQPHLTDTQYF
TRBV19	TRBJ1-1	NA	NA	TGTGCCAGTACCTTGACGCCTTTGAACACTGAAGCTTTCTTT	CASTLTPLNTEAFF
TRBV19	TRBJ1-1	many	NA	TGTGCCAGTACCACCAAGGGACGGGGGAACACTGAAGCTTTCTTT	CASTTKGRGNTEAFF